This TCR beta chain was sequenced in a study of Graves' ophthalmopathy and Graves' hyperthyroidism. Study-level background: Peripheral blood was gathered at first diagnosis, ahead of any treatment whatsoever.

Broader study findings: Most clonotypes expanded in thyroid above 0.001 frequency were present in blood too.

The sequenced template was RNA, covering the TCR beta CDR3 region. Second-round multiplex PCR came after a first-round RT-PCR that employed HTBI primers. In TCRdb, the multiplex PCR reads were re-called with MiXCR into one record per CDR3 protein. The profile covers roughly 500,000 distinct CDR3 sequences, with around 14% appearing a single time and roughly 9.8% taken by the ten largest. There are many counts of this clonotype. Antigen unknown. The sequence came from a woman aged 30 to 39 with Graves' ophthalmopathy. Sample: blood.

The CDR3 DNA is TGTGCCAGCAAATTCGGGACGGACCCTTTTGAAGCTTTCTTT. This sequence encodes CASKFGTDPFEAFF. The gene calls are TRBV6-1 and TRBJ1-1, with a tentative D call TRBD1 (5 bases). CDR3 length equals 14 residues. Germline V CDR1 and CDR2: MNHNS, SASEGT. Deletions cut 7 bases from V and 7 bases from J, with 19 bases between.